Shown below are 29 T cell receptor beta chains from a single sample sequenced in a study of chemoradiotherapy in HPV16-positive cancers. Sequencing was performed with immunoSEQ multiplex PCR; in TCRdb, only in-frame clones are kept and a portion is missing. The sample records thousands of clones, 90% being singletons. The sample was tumor tissue, taken from a patient who underwent chemoradiotherapy. The receptors here all came from a human donor with HPV-associated anogenital cancer.

V usage is TRBV4-1 and J usage is TRBJ1-6, with D possibly matching TRBD1 (6 bases). V dropped 4 bases and J dropped 7 bases, with 26 bases sitting between them. The CDR3 is 19 residues long. The germline V gene encodes CDR1 MGHRA and CDR2 YSYEKL. CDR3 DNA: TGCGCCAGCAGCCCGCAGTTCGGGTTGACGGACAGACTGAATTCACCCCTCCACTTT. This codes for CASSPQFGLTDRLNSPLHF.

This chain connects TRBV5-6 to TRBJ2-7; no firm D call. V was clipped by 3 bases and J by 3 bases, with 10 bases between them. The CDR3 loop spans 13 amino acids. The germline CDR1 and CDR2 sequences are SGHDT and YYEEEE. For the CDR3, the DNA is TGTGCCAGCAGCTCCGGGCTAAACTACGAGCAGTACTTC. Translated, it gives CASSSGLNYEQYF.

For this clone: At one boundary the junction diverges from the germline segment, which might be a read error. The CDR3 DNA follows: TGTGCCAGCAGTTTAGGATGGGGGGCAGATACGCAGTATTTT. It encodes CASSLGWGADTQYF. The chain carries TRBV7-9 and TRBJ2-3; tentative D call: TRBD2 (6 bases). The CDR3 length is 14 residues. Germline V gene data show CDR1 as SEHNR and CDR2 as FQNEAQ (reference sequence). Full variable domain (rest looked up from reference TRBV7-9 and TRBJ2-3): DTGVSQNPRHKITKRGQNVTFRCDPISEHNRLYWYRQTLGQGPEFLTYFQNEAQLEKSRLLSDRFSAERPKGSFSTLEIQRTEQGDSAMYLCASSLGWGADTQYFGPGTRLTVL.

V is TRBV5-1 and J is TRBJ1-1; D is possibly TRBD1 (5 bases). This CDR3 contains 15 residues. CDR1 SGHRS and CDR2 YFSETQ come from the germline V gene. Trimming took 2 bases from V and 5 from J, leaving 16 bases between them. CDR3 sequence: CASSFNRIRATEAFF. The DNA of the CDR3 is TGCGCCAGCAGCTTTAACAGGATTAGGGCGACTGAAGCTTTCTTT.

The rearrangement uses TRBV19 and TRBJ1-1; 9 bases agree with TRBD1. This CDR3 is built from 14 residues. V shed 7 bases, J shed 2 bases, and the junction held 5 bases outside the gene matches. In germline, CDR1 is LNHDA, CDR2 SQIVND (reference sequence). CDR3 amino acids: CASTGTGFNTEAFF. CDR3 DNA: TGTGCCAGTACCGGGACAGGGTTCAACACTGAAGCTTTCTTT.

The rearrangement uses TRBV5-4 and TRBJ1-2; possibly TRBD1 for D (6 bases). Trimming removed 2 bases from V and 8 bases from J, with 13 bases in between. Per the germline V gene, CDR1 is SGHNT and CDR2 is YYREEE (reference sequence). The CDR3 totals 13 residues. CDR3 nucleotide sequence: TGTGCCAGCAGCTTTGTACAGGGCGCCGGCTACACCTTC. Residues: CASSFVQGAGYTF.

The chain joins TRBV27 to TRBJ1-1, with 8 nucleotides matching TRBD1. This CDR3 is built from 12 residues. V lost 7 bases and J lost 10; bases outside the gene matches: 8. The germline CDR1 and CDR2 sequences are MNHEY and SMNVEV (reference sequence). The CDR3 loop is CASIPRTGSAFF. The CDR3 DNA sequence: TGTGCCAGCATCCCTCGGACAGGGTCAGCTTTCTTT.

This clone appeared a single time. The chain has TRBV5-4 and TRBJ2-5; D assignment may be TRBD1 or TRBD2 (5 bases each). The V gene's germline CDR1 is SGHNT and CDR2 YYREEE (reference sequence). The CDR3 spans 15 residues. Trimming removed 3 bases at V and 4 bases at J, with 16 bases between. CDR3 region: CASSSLTGQGETQYF. CDR3 coding DNA: TGTGCCAGCAGCTCCCTAACGGGGCAGGGAGAGACCCAGTACTTC.

This clone was observed a few times. The V and J genes are TRBV29-1 and TRBJ2-1, with 7 bases matching TRBD2. This CDR3 region has 17 residues. V lost 5 bases, J lost 0 bases, and 13 bases stayed unmatched. Germline assignment: CDR1 SQVTM and CDR2 ANQGSEA. The CDR3 DNA is TGCAGCGTTCACTGGCGGGGGAGCTCGAGCTCCTACAATGAGCAGTTCTTC. This sequence encodes CSVHWRGSSSSYNEQFF.

This clone was observed a single time. The chain links TRBV19 to TRBJ1-1; no firm D call. This CDR3 comprises 12 residues. The germline V gene has CDR1 LNHDA and CDR2 SQIVND (reference sequence). V lost 6 bases to trimming and J lost 1 base, with 6 bases between them. CDR3 residues: CASRFRNTEAFF. The CDR3 nucleotides are TGTGCCAGTAGGTTCAGGAACACTGAAGCTTTCTTT.

This clone was observed a few times. The V and J genes are TRBV25-1 and TRBJ1-1; D unresolved. V lost 1 base and J 3 bases, leaving 3 bases between the germline ends. The CDR3 is 12 amino acids. CDR1 is MGHDK, CDR2 SYGVNS, per germline. The CDR3 region is CASSEWDTEAFF. CDR3 sequence (DNA): TGTGCCAGCAGTGAATGGGACACTGAAGCTTTCTTT.

The chain has TRBV14 and TRBJ1-2, with 9 bases lining up with TRBD1. With 4 bases clipped from V and 7 bases from J, the junction kept 7 bases outside the gene matches. This CDR3 comprises 14 residues. CDR1 is SGHDN and CDR2 is FVKESK in the germline V gene. CDR3 nucleotides: TGTGCCAGCAGCCTCACGACAGGGGGTAGTGGCTACACCTTC. This translates into CASSLTTGGSGYTF.

The chain couples TRBV28 to TRBJ1-2, with no clear D. Germline-derived CDR1 and CDR2 are MDHEN and SYDVKM. V lost 3 bases and J lost 4, with 9 bases in between. This CDR3 comprises 13 residues. CDR3 sequence reads: CASSLLRIYGYTF. Here the CDR3 DNA reads TGTGCCAGCAGTTTGCTCAGGATCTATGGCTACACCTTC.

This clone was counted between two and nine times. The rearrangement links TRBV7-8 to TRBJ2-7; 9 bases are a match to TRBD1. This CDR3 is 16 amino acids long. The V segment lost 4 bases and the J segment 3 bases; nucleotides outside the gene matches: 10. The germline gives CDR1 SGHVS, CDR2 FQNEAQ. The DNA for the CDR3 is TGTGCCAGCAGCTCCCTACCGGGACAGGGTTACTACGAGCAGTACTTC. This codes for CASSSLPGQGYYEQYF. The whole variable domain, filled in from reference TRBV7-8 and TRBJ2-7, reads GAGVSQSPRYKVAKRGQDVALRCDPISGHVSLFWYQQALGQGPEFLTYFQNEAQLDKSGLPSDRFFAERPEGSVSTLKIQRTQQEDSAVYLCASSSLPGQGYYEQYFGPGTRLTVT.

The rearrangement links TRBV6-1 to TRBJ2-7, with D possibly being TRBD2 (7 bases). CDR3 size: 14 residues. From germline, CDR1 is MNHNS and CDR2 SASEGT. V gave up 6 bases and J gave up 2 bases, with 14 bases separating them. The CDR3 reads CASSWEGGTYEQYF. DNA for the CDR3: TGTGCCAGCAGCTGGGAGGGGGGGACCTACGAGCAGTACTTC.

The V gene is TRBV9, the J gene TRBJ2-1; 7 nucleotides match TRBD2. V was clipped by 1 base and J by 10 bases; unmatched bases: 11. The CDR3 has 15 residues. CDR1 is SGDLS and CDR2 is YYNGEE in the germline V gene. The CDR3 is CASSVSGTSRREQFF. CDR3 DNA sequence: TGTGCCAGCAGCGTAAGCGGGACCTCCCGGAGGGAGCAGTTCTTC.

J is TRBJ2-5 and V is TRBV28; maybe TRBD1 (5 bases). V lost 2 bases to trimming and J lost 4 bases, with 11 bases between them. The germline V gene encodes CDR1 MDHEN and CDR2 SYDVKM. There are 14 residues in the CDR3. CDR3 protein: CASSLSPGPETQYF. CDR3 nucleotide sequence: TGTGCCAGCAGTTTAAGTCCAGGGCCAGAGACCCAGTACTTC.

V and J are TRBV7-2 and TRBJ1-1; D remains unclear. V was shortened by 5 bases and J by 5 bases, with 12 bases between the two germline ends. Germline V gene lookup returns CDR1 SGHTA and CDR2 FQGNSA. This CDR3 spans 13 amino acids. Here the CDR3 reads CASSPGGRTEAFF. The CDR3 coding sequence is TGTGCCAGCAGCCCCGGTGGGAGGACTGAAGCTTTCTTT.

This sequence joins TRBV6-5 and TRBJ2-2; a weak D match, TRBD1 (6 bases). The germline V and J ends were trimmed by 6 bases and 0 bases, with 11 bases remaining between them. This CDR3 contains 15 residues. Germline V gene sequence: CDR1 MNHEY, CDR2 SVGAGI. Here the CDR3 reads CASRYDRSNTGELFF. Here the CDR3 DNA reads TGTGCCAGCAGATATGACAGGTCGAACACCGGGGAGCTGTTTTTT.

The chain uses TRBV4-2 and TRBJ2-5; 9 bases are a match to TRBD2. Germline CDR1 LGHNA, CDR2 YNFKEQ. J gave up 1 base and V 0 bases, and 0 bases lay outside the gene matches. This CDR3 is built from 15 residues. CDR3 protein: CASSQERGGQETQYF. The DNA of the CDR3 is TGTGCCAGCAGCCAAGAGCGGGGGGGCCAAGAGACCCAGTACTTC.

This clone was seen a few times. The rearrangement links TRBV19 to TRBJ1-3; 9 bases fit TRBD1. The germline V gene encodes CDR1 LNHDA and CDR2 SQIVND (reference sequence). There are 16 residues in the CDR3. Losses at the gene ends were 4 bases for V and 8 bases for J; bases not matched to a gene: 12. The CDR3 here is CASSNPSTGGVDTIYF. The CDR3 DNA sequence: TGTGCCAGTAGTAACCCATCGACAGGGGGTGTGGACACCATATATTTT.

The rearrangement uses TRBV4-1 and TRBJ2-5, with D possibly TRBD2 on 6 matching bases. The V end was cut by 4 bases, the J end by 4 bases, with 16 bases between. CDR1 is MGHRA and CDR2 is YSYEKL in the germline V gene. The CDR3 sequence is 15 residues long. This chain's CDR3 is CASSPWVAAGETQYF. CDR3 DNA sequence: TGCGCCAGCAGCCCATGGGTGGCAGCGGGAGAGACCCAGTACTTC.

The rearrangement joins TRBV4-1 to TRBJ1-6, with 12 bases that match TRBD1. Germline CDR1 is MGHRA and CDR2 is YSYEKL. The J segment lost 7 bases and the V segment lost 8 bases, leaving 9 bases of the junction unmatched. This CDR3 is built from 16 residues. CDR3 sequence: CASRDRGHLENSPLHF. The DNA of the CDR3 is TGCGCCAGCCGGGACAGGGGGCATCTGGAGAATTCACCCCTCCACTTT.

The chain has TRBV2 and TRBJ1-5; D unclear. The V end lost 4 bases, the J end lost 5 bases, and 15 bases lay between the germline ends. CDR3 size: 15 residues. Germline loops: CDR1 SNHLY, CDR2 FYNNEI. CDR3 region: CASSGEEERDQPQHF. CDR3 sequence (DNA): TGTGCCAGCAGTGGGGAAGAGGAACGGGATCAGCCCCAGCATTTT.

V usage is TRBV7-9 and J usage is TRBJ1-6; D call uncertain. V shed 5 bases and J shed 9 bases, with 17 bases lying between them. From germline, CDR1 is SEHNR and CDR2 FQNEAQ (reference sequence). The CDR3 loop spans 15 amino acids. CDR3 sequence: CASSPPGQAGSPLHF. The CDR3 DNA follows: TGTGCCAGCAGCCCGCCGGGTCAGGCCGGTTCACCCCTCCACTTT.

As DNA, the CDR3 is TGTGCCAGCAGCTTAGACTATAATTCACCCCTCCACTTT. It is translated as CASSLDYNSPLHF. The chain recombines TRBV7-2 with TRBJ1-6; no definite D call. With 1 base removed from V and 3 bases from J, the gap between germline ends came to 1 base. This CDR3 region has 13 residues. The germline CDR1 and CDR2 sequences are SGHTA and FQGNSA.

DNA of the CDR3: TGCAGCGTTGAAGCCGCAGACAGGAGCTCCTACAATGAGCAGTTCTTC. It specifies CSVEAADRSSYNEQFF. This rearrangement joins TRBV29-1 to TRBJ2-1, with TRBD1 as a possible D gene (6 bases). Germline V gene lookup returns CDR1 SQVTM and CDR2 ANQGSEA. This CDR3 has 16 amino acids. Trimming removed 1 base at V and 0 bases at J, with 13 bases between.

This clone appeared once. The chain couples TRBV4-1 to TRBJ2-5; 8 nucleotides align to TRBD1. The germline V gene has CDR1 MGHRA and CDR2 YSYEKL. V was pared by 1 base and J by 4 bases, with 8 bases of the junction left unmatched. The CDR3 spans 16 residues. CDR3 DNA sequence: TGCGCCAGCAGCCAAGGGGACAGGCGAGCCGGAGAGACCCAGTACTTC. Translated: CASSQGDRRAGETQYF.

The chain carries TRBV6-1 and TRBJ2-5, with D tentatively TRBD1 or TRBD2 (5 bases each). The CDR3 runs 12 residues. CDR1 is MNHNS and CDR2 is SASEGT in the germline V gene. Trimming shortened V by 9 bases and J by 5 bases, and 13 bases separated the two germline ends. Here the CDR3 reads CASGDGSETQYF. The CDR3 DNA is TGTGCCAGTGGGGACGGGTCGGAGACCCAGTACTTC.